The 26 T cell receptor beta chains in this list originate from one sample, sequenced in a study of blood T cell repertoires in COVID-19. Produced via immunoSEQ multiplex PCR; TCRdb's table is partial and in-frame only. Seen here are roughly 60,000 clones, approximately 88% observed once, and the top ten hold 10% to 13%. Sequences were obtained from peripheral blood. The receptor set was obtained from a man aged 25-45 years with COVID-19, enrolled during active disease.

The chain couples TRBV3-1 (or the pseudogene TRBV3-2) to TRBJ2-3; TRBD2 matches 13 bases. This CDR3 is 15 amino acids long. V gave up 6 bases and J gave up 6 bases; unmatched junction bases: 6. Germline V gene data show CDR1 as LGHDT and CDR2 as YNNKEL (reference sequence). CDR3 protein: CASRSLAGGGDTQYF. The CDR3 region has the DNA TGTGCCAGCAGGTCACTAGCGGGAGGGGGGGATACGCAGTATTTT.

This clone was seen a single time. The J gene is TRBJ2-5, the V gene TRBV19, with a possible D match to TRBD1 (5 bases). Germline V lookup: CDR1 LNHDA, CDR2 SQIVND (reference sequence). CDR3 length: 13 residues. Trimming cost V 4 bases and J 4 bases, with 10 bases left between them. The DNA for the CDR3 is TGTGCCAGTAGTACGGACATTGGAGAGACCCAGTACTTC. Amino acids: CASSTDIGETQYF.

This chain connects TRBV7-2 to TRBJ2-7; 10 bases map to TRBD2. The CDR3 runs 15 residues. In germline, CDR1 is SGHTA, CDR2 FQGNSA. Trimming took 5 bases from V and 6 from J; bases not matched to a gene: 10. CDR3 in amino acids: CASSATPSGSIEQYF. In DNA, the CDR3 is TGTGCCAGCAGCGCCACCCCTAGCGGGAGCATCGAGCAGTACTTC.

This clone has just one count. CDR3 sequence (DNA): TGTGCCAGCAGCTTAGGACTAGCGGGAACCGGGGAGCTGTTTTTT. This sequence encodes CASSLGLAGTGELFF. The genes are TRBV7-2 and TRBJ2-2; 11 bases match TRBD2. V was clipped by 1 base and J by 5 bases; unmatched bases: 0. Germline CDR1 reads SGHTA; CDR2 reads FQGNSA. This CDR3 is built from 15 residues. Using reference TRBV7-2 and TRBJ2-2 for the parts outside the CDR3, the full variable domain is GAGVSQSPSNKVTEKGKDVELRCDPISGHTALYWYRQSLGQGLEFLIYFQGNSAPDKSGLPSDRFSAERTGGSVSTLTIQRTQQEDSAVYLCASSLGLAGTGELFFGEGSRLTVL.

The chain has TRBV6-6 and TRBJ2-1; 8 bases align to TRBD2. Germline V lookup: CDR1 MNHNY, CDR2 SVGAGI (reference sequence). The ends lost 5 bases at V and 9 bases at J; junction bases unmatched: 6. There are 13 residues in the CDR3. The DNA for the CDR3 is TGTGCCAGCAGTCCGGCAACTAGCGGTGAGCAGTTCTTC. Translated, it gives CASSPATSGEQFF.

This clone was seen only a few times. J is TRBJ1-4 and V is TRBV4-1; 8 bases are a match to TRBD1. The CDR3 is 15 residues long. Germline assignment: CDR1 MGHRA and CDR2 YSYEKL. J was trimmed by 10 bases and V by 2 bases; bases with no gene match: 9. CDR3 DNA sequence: TGCGCCAGCAGCCAAACAGGGGGTATCCTGGGAAAACTGTTTTTT. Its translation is CASSQTGGILGKLFF.

The CDR3 spells CASSLEVAREQYF. The CDR3 coding sequence is TGCGCCAGCAGTCTGGAGGTAGCCCGGGAGCAGTACTTC. The chain couples TRBV4-1 to TRBJ2-7, with D possibly TRBD2 on 5 matching bases. The CDR3 contains 13 residues. CDR1 is MGHRA and CDR2 is YSYEKL in the germline V gene. Trimming removed 6 bases from V and 7 bases from J, with 16 bases in between.

The CDR3 bases are TGTGCCAGCAGCTTGACTAGCGGGAGATACGAGCAGTACTTC. This translates into CASSLTSGRYEQYF. The V and J genes are TRBV7-9 and TRBJ2-7; 12 positions match TRBD2. This CDR3 region has 14 residues. V shed 3 bases, J shed 4 bases, and the junction held 1 base outside the gene matches. CDR1 SEHNR and CDR2 FQNEAQ come from the germline V gene (reference sequence).

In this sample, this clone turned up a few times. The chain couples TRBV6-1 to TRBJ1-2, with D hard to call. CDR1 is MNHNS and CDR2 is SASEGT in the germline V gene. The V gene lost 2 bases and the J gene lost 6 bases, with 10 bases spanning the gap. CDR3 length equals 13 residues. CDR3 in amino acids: CASSEYRVDGYTF. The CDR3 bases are TGTGCCAGCAGTGAATACAGAGTGGATGGCTACACCTTC.

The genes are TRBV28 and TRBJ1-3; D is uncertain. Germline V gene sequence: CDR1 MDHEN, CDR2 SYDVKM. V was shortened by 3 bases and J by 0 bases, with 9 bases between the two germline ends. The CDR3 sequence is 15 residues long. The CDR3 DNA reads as TGTGCCAGCAGTTTGCCCCAGATCTCTGGAAACACCATATATTTT. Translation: CASSLPQISGNTIYF.

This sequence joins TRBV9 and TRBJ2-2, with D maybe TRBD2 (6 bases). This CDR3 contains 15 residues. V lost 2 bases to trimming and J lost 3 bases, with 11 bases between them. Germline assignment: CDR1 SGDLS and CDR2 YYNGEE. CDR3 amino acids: CASSVGGLDTGELFF. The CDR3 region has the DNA TGTGCCAGCAGCGTTGGAGGGTTAGACACCGGGGAGCTGTTTTTT. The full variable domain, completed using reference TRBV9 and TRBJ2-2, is DSGVTQTPKHLITATGQRVTLRCSPRSGDLSVYWYQQSLDQGLQFLIQYYNGEERAKGNILERFSAQQFPDLHSELNLSSLELGDSALYFCASSVGGLDTGELFFGEGSRLTVL.

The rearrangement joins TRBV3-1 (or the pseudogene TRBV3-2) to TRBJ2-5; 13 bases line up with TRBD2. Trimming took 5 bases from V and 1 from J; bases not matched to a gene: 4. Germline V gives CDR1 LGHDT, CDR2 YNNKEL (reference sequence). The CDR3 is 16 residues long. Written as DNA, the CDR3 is TGTGCCAGCAGCTCTACTAGCGGGAGGGCCCAAGAGACCCAGTACTTC. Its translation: CASSSTSGRAQETQYF.

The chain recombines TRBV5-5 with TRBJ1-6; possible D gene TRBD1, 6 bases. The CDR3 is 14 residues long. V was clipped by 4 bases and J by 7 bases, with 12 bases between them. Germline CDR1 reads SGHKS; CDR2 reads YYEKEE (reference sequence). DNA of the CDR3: TGTGCCAGCAGCCGAGGGGGGGAGAATTCACCCCTCCACTTT. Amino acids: CASSRGGENSPLHF.

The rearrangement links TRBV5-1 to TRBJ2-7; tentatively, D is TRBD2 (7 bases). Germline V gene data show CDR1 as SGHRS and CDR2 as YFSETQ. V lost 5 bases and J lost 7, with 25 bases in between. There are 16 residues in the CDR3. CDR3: CASRPTGGAGTGEQYF. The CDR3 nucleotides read TGCGCCAGCAGACCGACTGGGGGGGCGGGTACCGGAGAGCAGTACTTC.

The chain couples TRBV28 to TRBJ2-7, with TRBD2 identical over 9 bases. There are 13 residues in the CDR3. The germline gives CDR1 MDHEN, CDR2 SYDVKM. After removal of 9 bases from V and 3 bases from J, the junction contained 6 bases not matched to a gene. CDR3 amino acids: CASLFSGGYEQYF. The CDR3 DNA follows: TGTGCCAGTCTTTTTAGCGGGGGCTACGAGCAGTACTTC.

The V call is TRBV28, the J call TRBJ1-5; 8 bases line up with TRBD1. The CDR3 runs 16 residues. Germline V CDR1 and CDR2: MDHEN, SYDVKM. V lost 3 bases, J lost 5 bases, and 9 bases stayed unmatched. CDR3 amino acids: CASSFGGRGPDQPQHF. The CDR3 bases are TGTGCCAGCAGTTTCGGTGGCAGGGGGCCAGATCAGCCCCAGCATTTT. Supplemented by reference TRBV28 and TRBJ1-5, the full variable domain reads DVKVTQSSRYLVKRTGEKVFLECVQDMDHENMFWYRQDPGLGLRLIYFSYDVKMKEKGDIPEGYSVSREKKERFSLILESASTNQTSMYLCASSFGGRGPDQPQHFGDGTRLSIL.

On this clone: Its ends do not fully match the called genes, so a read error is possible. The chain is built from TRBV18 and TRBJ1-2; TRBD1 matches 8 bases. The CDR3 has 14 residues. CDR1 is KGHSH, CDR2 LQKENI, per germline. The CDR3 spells CASAPGQDNYGYTF. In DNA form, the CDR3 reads TGTGCCAGCGCACCGGGACAGGACAACTATGGCTACACCTTC.

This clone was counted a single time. The CDR3 protein is CASTVGSNTEAFF. CDR3 in DNA: TGTGCCTCCACAGTAGGTTCGAACACTGAAGCTTTCTTT. This chain joins TRBV30 and TRBJ1-1; no reliable D call. The germline CDR1 and CDR2 sequences are GTSNPN and SVGIG (reference sequence). Trimming left V 7 bases short and J 1 base short, with 13 bases between. This CDR3 has 13 amino acids. Complete variable domain (other parts from reference TRBV30 and TRBJ1-1): SQTIHQWPATLVQPVGSPLSLECTVEGTSNPNLYWYRQAAGRGLQLLFYSVGIGQISSEVPQNLSASRPQDRQFILSSKKLLLSDSGFYLCASTVGSNTEAFFGQGTRLTVV.

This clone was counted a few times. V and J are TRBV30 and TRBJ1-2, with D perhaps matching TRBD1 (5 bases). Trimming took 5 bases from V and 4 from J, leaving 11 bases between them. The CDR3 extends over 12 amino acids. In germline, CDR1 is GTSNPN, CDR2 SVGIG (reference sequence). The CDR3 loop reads CAWGQGSYGYTF. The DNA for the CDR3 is TGTGCCTGGGGGCAGGGCTCCTATGGCTACACCTTC.

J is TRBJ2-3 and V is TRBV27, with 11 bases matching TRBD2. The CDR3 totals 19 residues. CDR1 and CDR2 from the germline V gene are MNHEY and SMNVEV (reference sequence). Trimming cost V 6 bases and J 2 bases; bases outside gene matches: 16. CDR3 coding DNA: TGTGCCAGCAGCCGTCGACTGGGTAATAGCGGGAGGGCCACAGATACGCAGTATTTT. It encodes CASSRRLGNSGRATDTQYF.

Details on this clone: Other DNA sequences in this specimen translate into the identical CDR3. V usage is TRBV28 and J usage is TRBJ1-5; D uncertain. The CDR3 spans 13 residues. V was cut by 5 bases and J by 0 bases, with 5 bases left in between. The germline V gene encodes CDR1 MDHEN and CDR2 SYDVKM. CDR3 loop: CASSPDSNQPQHF. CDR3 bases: TGTGCCAGCAGTCCAGATAGCAATCAGCCCCAGCATTTT.

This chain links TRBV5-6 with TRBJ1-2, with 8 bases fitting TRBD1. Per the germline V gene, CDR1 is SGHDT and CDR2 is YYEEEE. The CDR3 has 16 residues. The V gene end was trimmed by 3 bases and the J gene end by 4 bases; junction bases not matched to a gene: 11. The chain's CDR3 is CASSSWPRGRTYGYTF. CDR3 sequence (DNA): TGTGCCAGCAGCTCCTGGCCCAGGGGGCGGACCTATGGCTACACCTTC.

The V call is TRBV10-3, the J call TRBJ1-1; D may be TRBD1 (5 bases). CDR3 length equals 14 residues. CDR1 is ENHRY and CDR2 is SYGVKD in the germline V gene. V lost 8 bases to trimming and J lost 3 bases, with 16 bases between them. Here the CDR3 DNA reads TGTGCCATCCAAGGAGCGAAAGGGGACACTGAAGCTTTCTTT. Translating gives CAIQGAKGDTEAFF.

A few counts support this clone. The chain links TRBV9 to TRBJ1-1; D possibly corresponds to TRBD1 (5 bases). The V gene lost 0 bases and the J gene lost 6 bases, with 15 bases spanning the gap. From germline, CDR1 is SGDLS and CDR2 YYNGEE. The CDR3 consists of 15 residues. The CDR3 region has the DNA TGTGCCAGCAGCGTAGAACCCTCGGGAGGGGCTGAAGCTTTCTTT. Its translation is CASSVEPSGGAEAFF. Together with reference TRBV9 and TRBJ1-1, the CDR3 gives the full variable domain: DSGVTQTPKHLITATGQRVTLRCSPRSGDLSVYWYQQSLDQGLQFLIQYYNGEERAKGNILERFSAQQFPDLHSELNLSSLELGDSALYFCASSVEPSGGAEAFFGQGTRLTVV.

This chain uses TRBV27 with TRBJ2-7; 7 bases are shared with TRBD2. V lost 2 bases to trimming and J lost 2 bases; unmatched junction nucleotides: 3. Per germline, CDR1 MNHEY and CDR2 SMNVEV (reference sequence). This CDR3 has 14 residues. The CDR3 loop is CASSLASGAYEQYF. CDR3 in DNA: TGTGCCAGCAGTTTAGCTAGCGGCGCCTACGAGCAGTACTTC.

CDR3 sequence reads: CASSSQATDTQYF. CDR3 DNA: TGCGCCAGCAGTTCCCAGGCAACAGATACGCAGTATTTT. The chain employs TRBV5-1 and TRBJ2-3; D is undetermined. Between the trimmed V and J ends, which lost 5 bases and 3 bases, there was a span of 10 bases. This CDR3 spans 13 amino acids. In germline, CDR1 is SGHRS, CDR2 YFSETQ.